These 12 T cell receptor beta chains share one sample of origin, sequenced in a study of T cells after yellow fever vaccination. TCRdb re-called the 5' RACE reads with MiXCR, one entry per CDR3 protein. The table has some 420,000 distinct CDR3 sequences, around 20% seen once. The sample here was PBMCs, taken before the yellow fever booster vaccination. The receptors shown here come from a man aged 18 to 29 who received the YFV17D yellow fever vaccine.

The chain has TRBV6-2 or TRBV6-3 and TRBJ2-7; TRBD1 is a possible D gene (5 bases). V lost 5 bases and J 6 bases, leaving 14 bases between the germline ends. This CDR3 contains 13 residues. Germline assignment: CDR1 MNHEY and CDR2 SVGEGT. The CDR3 here is CASSARQFVEQYV. DNA for the CDR3: TGTGCCAGCAGTGCCCGACAGTTCGTCGAGCAGTACGTC.

The rearrangement joins TRBV7-9 to TRBJ1-5; D may be TRBD1 (5 bases). Germline CDR1 and CDR2: SEHNR and FQNEAQ (reference sequence). V was shortened by 4 bases and J by 3 bases, with 16 bases between the two germline ends. The CDR3 loop spans 16 amino acids. The CDR3 loop reads CASSSYRGRSNQPQHF. In nucleotides, the CDR3 is TGTGCCAGCAGCTCATATCGGGGCAGGTCCAATCAGCCCCAGCATTTT.

The V and J genes are TRBV24-1 and TRBJ1-5, with no clear D. CDR1 and CDR2 (germline): KGHDR, SFDVKD. V was clipped by 5 bases and J by 7 bases, with 2 bases between them. The CDR3 sequence is 10 residues long. The CDR3 here is CATSAQPQHF. CDR3 nucleotide sequence: TGTGCCACCAGTGCCCAGCCCCAGCATTTT.

The genes are TRBV24-1 and TRBJ1-1; the D is unclear. Germline lookup yields CDR1 KGHDR and CDR2 SFDVKD. The CDR3 is 11 residues long. V lost 5 bases to trimming and J lost 8 bases, with 8 bases between them. CDR3 DNA: TGTGCCACCAGTGCCGGTCGAGAAGCTTTCTTT. It translates to CATSAGREAFF.

The CDR3 is CASSYSFDRVSYNEQFF. The CDR3 DNA sequence: TGTGCCAGCAGTTACTCCTTCGACAGGGTTTCCTACAATGAGCAGTTCTTC. The chain has TRBV6-2 or TRBV6-3 and TRBJ2-1; the match to TRBD1 covers 7 bases. The germline gives CDR1 MNHEY, CDR2 SVGEGT. The CDR3 is 17 residues long. The V and J ends lost 0 bases and 1 base, in that order; junction bases with no gene match: 6.

There are a few counts of this clonotype. The chain is built from TRBV10-3 and TRBJ2-3, with 13 bases fitting TRBD2. The ends lost 6 bases at V and 4 bases at J; junction bases unmatched: 7. Germline V gene lookup returns CDR1 ENHRY and CDR2 SYGVKD. This CDR3 has 16 amino acids. CDR3 in amino acids: CAISGTSGELADTQYF. CDR3 sequence (DNA): TGTGCCATCAGCGGGACTAGCGGGGAATTAGCAGATACGCAGTATTTT.

This clonotype was picked up a small number of times. V is TRBV5-1 and J is TRBJ1-3; unclear D gene. V lost 4 bases and J lost 2, with 7 bases in between. Per germline, CDR1 SGHRS and CDR2 YFSETQ. The CDR3 has 13 residues. CDR3 sequence (DNA): TGCGCCAGCAGCGTTGGGCCTGGAAACACCATATATTTT. Translating gives CASSVGPGNTIYF.

This clonotype has more than one count but fewer than ten. The chain joins TRBV5-1 to TRBJ1-2, with 8 bases identical to TRBD1. With 3 bases clipped from V and 7 bases from J, the junction kept 8 bases outside the gene matches. The germline V gene has CDR1 SGHRS and CDR2 YFSETQ. This CDR3 comprises 14 residues. The CDR3 sequence is CASSYGQGRGGYTF. The CDR3, as DNA: TGCGCCAGCAGCTACGGACAGGGCAGGGGTGGCTACACCTTC.

The gene calls are TRBV7-9 and TRBJ2-7; no definite D call. The V end lost 5 bases, the J end lost 3 bases, and 14 bases lay between the germline ends. The CDR3 runs to 14 residues. Per the germline V gene, CDR1 is SEHNR and CDR2 is FQNEAQ (reference sequence). CDR3 coding DNA: TGTGCCAGCAGCAATACAGTGCCCAACTACGAGCAGTACTTC. Protein product: CASSNTVPNYEQYF.

In its sample, this clonotype was seen a few times. The chain uses TRBV7-9 and TRBJ1-2; D is possibly TRBD1 (6 bases). This CDR3 has 14 residues. The V end lost 8 bases, the J end lost 3 bases, and 16 bases lay between the germline ends. Germline V gene sequence: CDR1 SEHNR, CDR2 FQNEAQ (reference sequence). The CDR3 sequence: CASSLGGAHYGYTF. In DNA form, the CDR3 reads TGTGCCAGCTCCTTAGGGGGGGCGCACTATGGCTACACCTTC.

Many counts were recorded for this clonotype. This rearrangement joins TRBV5-5 to TRBJ1-2; D gene uncertain. CDR1 is SGHKS, CDR2 YYEKEE, per germline (reference sequence). This CDR3 has 15 amino acids. The ends were cut back, 0 bases at V and 3 bases at J, with 12 bases in the middle. As DNA, the CDR3 is TGTGCCAGCAGCTTGGAGGTGACTTACTACTATGGCTACACCTTC. Encoded protein: CASSLEVTYYYGYTF.

The chain joins TRBV4-1 to TRBJ2-2; no definite D call. Germline V lookup: CDR1 MGHRA, CDR2 YSYEKL. Trimming took 3 bases from V and 1 from J, leaving 6 bases between them. This CDR3 contains 14 residues. CDR3 sequence: CASSQGRNTGELFF. CDR3 nucleotides: TGCGCCAGCAGCCAGGGTCGGAACACCGGGGAGCTGTTTTTT.